This T cell receptor beta chain originates from a study of blood T cell repertoires in COVID-19. The overall study: The origin of the acute and convalescent COVID-19 samples was the United States, Italy and Spain. The analysed material was cDNA or gDNA that came from T cells, B-cell-depleted T cells, or PBMCs.

In the original workflow: Estimation of nucleated cell counts was performed using reference gene primer amplification. Using immunoSEQ multiplex PCR, the repertoire was profiled, and TCRdb retains in-frame clones only, with some absent. The DNA gave D and trimming, while V, J and clone size come from that table. The sample holds around 83,000 clones; 70% to 90% are singletons and the top ten take around 26%. CDR1 is SGHNT and CDR2 is YYREEE in the germline V gene (reference sequence). After removal of 4 bases from V and 0 bases from J, the junction contained 4 bases not matched to a gene. The CDR3 contains 14 residues.

The TCR comes from a man aged 50 to 60 with active or convalescent COVID-19. Sequencing was performed on peripheral blood. The chain has TRBV5-4 and TRBJ2-7; 7 bases map to TRBD2. CDR3 coding DNA: TGTGCCAGCAGCCGGGACTACAGCTCCTACGAGCAGTACTTC. Protein product: CASSRDYSSYEQYF.